Presented here are 17 T cell receptor beta chains from one specimen sequenced in a study of blood T cell repertoires in COVID-19 (dated by TCRdb to 2019 to 2021). The library was made by the immunoSEQ multiplex PCR assay. TCRdb carries this immuneACCESS record with in-frame sequences only. Its versions omit some clonotypes, under half of them owing to an unresolved V gene in the studies checked, with the rest unexplained. This sample lists just over 250,000 clones; 88% were detected once. Roughly 3.9% of the sample belongs to the ten largest clones. The source material was peripheral blood. These receptors came from a man aged 55 to 70 who had recovered from COVID-19.

The V and J genes are TRBV2 and TRBJ2-3; TRBD2 agrees at 10 bases. V gave up 5 bases and J gave up 6 bases; unmatched junction bases: 17. Germline CDR1 SNHLY, CDR2 FYNNEI. The CDR3 covers 18 residues. CDR3 DNA sequence: TGTGCCAGCAGTCCTGACGTTATTCTAGCGGGGGCCGGGGATACGCAGTATTTT. Its translation is CASSPDVILAGAGDTQYF.

The rearrangement uses TRBV24-1 and TRBJ2-5, with D unclear. The CDR3 is 15 amino acids. Trimming left V 5 bases short and J 4 bases short, with 16 bases between. Germline loops: CDR1 KGHDR, CDR2 SFDVKD. CDR3 sequence (DNA): TGTGCCACCAGTGGGCACGGCGGCGGTGGAGAGACCCAGTACTTC. It is translated as CATSGHGGGGETQYF.

This clone appeared a single time. The gene calls are TRBV5-8 and TRBJ1-1; 7 bases agree with TRBD1. J lost 1 base, V lost 4 bases, and 4 bases had no gene match. This CDR3 is built from 14 residues. Germline V gene sequence: CDR1 SGHTS, CDR2 YDEGEE. The CDR3, as DNA: TGTGCCAGCAGCGACAGGGACGAGAACACTGAAGCTTTCTTT. Its protein is CASSDRDENTEAFF.

The chain is built from TRBV28 and TRBJ2-7, with D possibly TRBD2 on 6 matching bases. Germline CDR1 reads MDHEN; CDR2 reads SYDVKM. The CDR3 sequence is 14 residues long. V was shortened by 7 bases and J by 0 bases, with 13 bases between the two germline ends. The CDR3 here is CASTMGLNSYEQYF. The CDR3 bases are TGTGCCAGCACCATGGGACTGAACTCCTACGAGCAGTACTTC.

The J gene is TRBJ2-3, the V gene TRBV10-3; 12 bases agree with TRBD2. Germline CDR1 and CDR2: ENHRY and SYGVKD. The V and J ends lost 4 bases and 0 bases, in that order; junction bases with no gene match: 8. This CDR3 region has 18 residues. CDR3 protein: CAISVGTGLAGSTDTQYF. The DNA of the CDR3 is TGTGCCATCAGTGTTGGGACCGGACTAGCGGGGAGCACAGATACGCAGTATTTT.

This chain links TRBV7-2 with TRBJ2-7, with 7 bases aligning to TRBD1. V was pared by 5 bases and J by 3 bases, with 4 bases of the junction left unmatched. The CDR3 runs to 13 residues. Germline assignment: CDR1 SGHTA and CDR2 FQGNSA. The CDR3 DNA reads as TGTGCCAGCAGCACCACAGGGGTCTACGAGCAGTACTTC. It specifies CASSTTGVYEQYF.

This clone occurred once. The V call is TRBV5-1, the J call TRBJ2-7; 12 bases map to TRBD1. This CDR3 spans 14 amino acids. Trimming took 4 bases from V and 5 from J; bases not matched to a gene: 4. The germline V gene encodes CDR1 SGHRS and CDR2 YFSETQ. The CDR3 spells CASSVRDRGHEQYF. The CDR3, as DNA: TGCGCCAGCAGCGTCCGGGACAGGGGGCACGAGCAGTACTTC.

The chain couples TRBV4-2 to TRBJ1-4; perhaps TRBD1 as D (5 bases). V lost 1 base and J lost 5, with 14 bases in between. Germline V gene data show CDR1 as LGHNA and CDR2 as YNFKEQ. The CDR3 is made up of 16 amino acids. CDR3 sequence reads: CASSQVPMGGNEKLFF. DNA for the CDR3: TGTGCCAGCAGCCAAGTCCCGATGGGGGGAAATGAAAAACTGTTTTTT.

The CDR3 DNA follows: TGTGCCAGCAGTTACGGTGGTGTGGGGGGGCCAAACGAGCAGTACTTC. Amino acids: CASSYGGVGGPNEQYF. This rearrangement joins TRBV6-5 to TRBJ2-7; D is possibly TRBD2 (7 bases). The V and J ends lost 2 bases and 5 bases respectively, with 19 bases between them. CDR1 and CDR2 from the germline V gene are MNHEY and SVGAGI. The CDR3 totals 16 residues.

J is TRBJ2-1 and V is TRBV6-1, with 7 bases fitting TRBD2. The CDR3 is 15 amino acids. The germline CDR1 and CDR2 sequences are MNHNS and SASEGT. The V gene end was trimmed by 2 bases and the J gene end by 9 bases; junction bases not matched to a gene: 10. Here the CDR3 reads CASSETEVWGGEQFF. CDR3 nucleotide sequence: TGTGCCAGCAGTGAAACCGAGGTATGGGGGGGTGAGCAGTTCTTC.

V gene TRBV3-1 (or the pseudogene TRBV3-2) combines with J gene TRBJ1-5; D is ambiguous. The V end lost 1 base, the J end lost 2 bases, and 6 bases lay between the germline ends. The length of the CDR3 is 14 residues. CDR1 is LGHDT and CDR2 is YNNKEL in the germline V gene (reference sequence). This CDR3 reads CASSQARGNQPQHF. The CDR3 DNA follows: TGTGCCAGCAGCCAAGCAAGAGGCAATCAGCCCCAGCATTTT.

The CDR3 spells CASSPRGNEQYF. The DNA of the CDR3 is TGTGCCAGCAGCCCCAGGGGGAACGAGCAGTACTTC. The chain combines TRBV3-1 (or the pseudogene TRBV3-2) with TRBJ2-7, with 7 bases fitting TRBD1. The germline gives CDR1 LGHDT, CDR2 YNNKEL (reference sequence). The CDR3 has 12 residues. The V segment lost 4 bases and the J segment 5 bases; nucleotides outside the gene matches: 2.

The chain links TRBV10-3 to TRBJ1-1, with D possibly TRBD1 on 5 matching bases. Per germline, CDR1 ENHRY and CDR2 SYGVKD. V lost 5 bases to trimming and J lost 1 base, with 11 bases between them. The CDR3 length is 14 residues. The CDR3 nucleotides are TGTGCCATCAGTAACCGGGACTGGAACACTGAAGCTTTCTTT. Translated, it gives CAISNRDWNTEAFF.

The DNA for the CDR3 is TGTGCCAGCAGCCAAGATTTTGCCAGTTCGACCTACGAGCAGTACTTC. Translating it yields CASSQDFASSTYEQYF. This chain connects TRBV3-1 (or the pseudogene TRBV3-2) to TRBJ2-7; D gene unclear. This CDR3 has 16 amino acids. The germline V gene has CDR1 LGHDT and CDR2 YNNKEL (reference sequence). The V gene lost 0 bases and the J gene lost 2 bases, with 14 bases spanning the gap.

The chain couples TRBV7-3 to TRBJ2-1; weak D call: TRBD1 (5 bases). From germline, CDR1 is SGHTA and CDR2 FQGTGA. V gave up 3 bases and J gave up 0 bases, with 9 bases separating them. The length of the CDR3 is 15 residues. The CDR3 loop reads CASSFRARSYNEQFF. DNA of the CDR3: TGTGCCAGCAGCTTCAGGGCCCGCTCCTACAATGAGCAGTTCTTC. The full variable domain, in which reference TRBV7-3 and TRBJ2-1 provide the parts outside the CDR3, is GAGVSQTPSNKVTEKGKYVELRCDPISGHTALYWYRQSLGQGPEFLIYFQGTGAADDSGLPNDRFFAVRPEGSVSTLKIQRTERGDSAVYLCASSFRARSYNEQFFGPGTRLTVL.

The chain combines TRBV5-1 with TRBJ2-2; 9 positions agree with TRBD2. The V gene end was trimmed by 1 base and the J gene end by 0 bases; junction bases not matched to a gene: 7. Germline V lookup: CDR1 SGHRS, CDR2 YFSETQ. The CDR3 is 18 residues long. The CDR3 sequence is CASSLIASGTANTGELFF. In DNA form, the CDR3 reads TGCGCCAGCAGCTTGATTGCTAGCGGGACCGCGAACACCGGGGAGCTGTTTTTT.

This rearrangement joins TRBV28 to TRBJ1-5; weak D call: TRBD1 (5 bases). The germline gives CDR1 MDHEN, CDR2 SYDVKM. With 6 bases removed from V and 5 bases from J, the gap between germline ends came to 11 bases. This CDR3 comprises 13 residues. The CDR3 loop is CASSPQGYQPQHF. DNA for the CDR3: TGTGCCAGCAGCCCCCAGGGTTATCAGCCCCAGCATTTT.